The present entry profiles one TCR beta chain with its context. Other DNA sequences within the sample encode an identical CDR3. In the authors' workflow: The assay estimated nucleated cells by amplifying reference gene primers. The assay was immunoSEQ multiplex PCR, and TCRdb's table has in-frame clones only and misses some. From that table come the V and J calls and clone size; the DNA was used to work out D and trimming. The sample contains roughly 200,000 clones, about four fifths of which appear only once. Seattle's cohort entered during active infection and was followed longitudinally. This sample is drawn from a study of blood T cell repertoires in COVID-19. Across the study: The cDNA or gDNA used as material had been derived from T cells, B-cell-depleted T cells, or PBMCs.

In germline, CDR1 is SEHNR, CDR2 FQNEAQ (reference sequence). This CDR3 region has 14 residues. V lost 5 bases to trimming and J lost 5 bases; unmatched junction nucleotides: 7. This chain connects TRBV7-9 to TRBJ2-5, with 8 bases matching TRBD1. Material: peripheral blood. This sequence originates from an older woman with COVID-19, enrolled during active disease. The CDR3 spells CASSPRGLRETQYF. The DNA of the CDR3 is TGTGCCAGCAGCCCCAGGGGGCTGCGGGAGACCCAGTACTTC.